The following is a T cell receptor beta chain sequence with its context. Its specificity is not known. The time point denotes: blood 2 weeks post-SBRT. The treatment denotes: 15 Gy SBRT to primary tumor, nephrectomy 4 weeks later. Blood was sampled at baseline, 2 weeks and 4 weeks after SBRT. The tumor was a clear cell renal cell carcinoma. This entry is derived from a study of radiation and T cells in renal cell carcinoma. As for the study in general: Nephrectomy followed 15 Gy stereotactic body radiation by 4 weeks.

Data came from immunoSEQ multiplex PCR; TCRdb stores just in-frame clones and leaves some out. The top ten hold 6.5% to 8% of the sample, which has over 60,000 clones, around three quarters seen once. Study-level findings and limits: Top tumor clonotypes rose in blood 2 weeks post-radiation, then contracted.

There are 15 residues in the CDR3. Unmatched junction bases numbered 3, after V lost 1 base and J lost 3 bases. Germline loops: CDR1 GTSNPN, CDR2 SVGIG (reference sequence). The receptor was derived from a man aged 60 to 75 with renal cell carcinoma. The V gene is TRBV30, the J gene TRBJ2-7, with 13 positions matching TRBD2. Here the sequenced sample was blood, taken from a patient whose treatment included radiotherapy and nephrectomy. The CDR3 protein is CAWSGGLAGIYEQYF. The DNA of the CDR3 is TGTGCCTGGAGTGGGGGACTAGCGGGGATCTACGAGCAGTACTTC. The full variable domain, completed using reference TRBV30 and TRBJ2-7, is SQTIHQWPATLVQPVGSPLSLECTVEGTSNPNLYWYRQAAGRGLQLLFYSVGIGQISSEVPQNLSASRPQDRQFILSSKKLLLSDSGFYLCAWSGGLAGIYEQYFGPGTRLTVT.